This T cell receptor (beta chain) was observed in a study of blood T cell repertoires in COVID-19. Study-wide background: Samples of COVID-19 (acute and convalescent) were obtained from the United States, Italy and Spain.

The V and J ends lost 7 bases and 4 bases, in that order; junction bases with no gene match: 7. Germline CDR1 and CDR2: SNHLY and FYNNEI. The CDR3 spans 14 residues. Enrollees, roughly 18 to 95 years old, lived in approximately 25 US areas. Some clones are missing from TCRdb's copy, which holds only in-frame ones; the method was immunoSEQ multiplex PCR. The sample carries about 240,000 clones, about 87% recorded once. The receptor was isolated from a woman aged 25 to 39 with acute COVID-19. This sequence joins TRBV2 and TRBJ1-2; 9 nucleotides agree with TRBD1. Input material: PBMCs or T cells enriched from blood (not recorded which). The CDR3 bases are TGTGCCAGCAATACAGGGGGCCGGGGCTATGGCTACACCTTC. Residues: CASNTGGRGYGYTF.